The source of this TCR beta chain is a study of control samples from healthy donors and cancer patients. TCRdb keeps only in-frame clones here, not all; method: immunoSEQ multiplex PCR. The sample contains fewer than 85,000 clones, about 95% of which appear only once. The CDR3 totals 13 residues. V shed 1 base and J shed 6 bases, with 10 bases lying between them. The source is a young woman in good health. The V gene is TRBV12-3 or TRBV12-4, the J gene TRBJ2-7; D is ambiguous. Material for sequencing was blood. Here the CDR3 reads CASSLEHLLEQYF. For the CDR3, the DNA is TGTGCCAGCAGTTTAGAACACCTCCTCGAGCAGTACTTC.